The 5 T cell receptor beta chains below come from one sample, sequenced in a study of T cells after yellow fever vaccination. A single record per CDR3 protein comes from TCRdb applying MiXCR to the 5' RACE reads. The sample has hundreds of thousands of distinct CDR3 sequences, 20% to 25% seen once. This sample comprised PBMCs, obtained roughly 23 days after the first yellow fever vaccination. Receptor source: a man aged 18 to 30 who received the YFV17D yellow fever vaccine.

This chain connects TRBV4-1 to TRBJ1-2; 7 positions match TRBD1. Germline V lookup: CDR1 MGHRA, CDR2 YSYEKL. The CDR3 length is 15 residues. The ends lost 5 bases at V and 5 bases at J; junction bases unmatched: 11. Here the CDR3 reads CASSATPGQPYGYTF. CDR3 DNA sequence: TGCGCCAGCAGCGCCACGCCGGGACAGCCGTATGGCTACACCTTC.

This chain joins TRBV5-4 and TRBJ1-1, with D perhaps matching TRBD1 (6 bases). The V end lost 5 bases, the J end lost 0 bases, and 17 bases lay between the germline ends. The CDR3 runs 16 residues. CDR1 and CDR2 (germline): SGHNT, YYREEE (reference sequence). This chain's CDR3 is CASSFPGTRLNTEAFF. The CDR3 region has the DNA TGTGCCAGCAGTTTCCCCGGGACACGACTGAACACTGAAGCTTTCTTT.

This chain uses TRBV19 with TRBJ2-2; 10 nucleotides align to TRBD2. J gave up 4 bases and V 5 bases, and 7 bases lay outside the gene matches. The CDR3 has 16 amino acids. CDR1 LNHDA and CDR2 SQIVND come from the germline V gene (reference sequence). CDR3 sequence reads: CASSGMVAGGTGELFF. The CDR3 DNA follows: TGTGCCAGTAGTGGTATGGTAGCGGGGGGCACCGGGGAGCTGTTTTTT.

The genes are TRBV7-2 and TRBJ2-7; the D is unclear. V dropped 1 base and J dropped 5 bases, with 12 bases sitting between them. Germline V gene sequence: CDR1 SGHTA, CDR2 FQGNSA. This CDR3 contains 14 residues. CDR3 bases: TGTGCCAGCAGCTTAGATCCCCTCGGAAACGAGCAGTACTTC. Protein: CASSLDPLGNEQYF. The whole variable domain, remainder taken from reference TRBV7-2 and TRBJ2-7, is GAGVSQSPSNKVTEKGKDVELRCDPISGHTALYWYRQSLGQGLEFLIYFQGNSAPDKSGLPSDRFSAERTGGSVSTLTIQRTQQEDSAVYLCASSLDPLGNEQYFGPGTRLTVT.

This clonotype has more than one count but fewer than ten. This sequence joins TRBV20-1 and TRBJ2-7, with a possible D match to TRBD1 (5 bases). CDR3 length: 13 amino acids. Trimming removed 5 bases from V and 3 bases from J, with 14 bases in between. Germline loops: CDR1 DFQATT, CDR2 SNEGSKA (reference sequence). The chain's CDR3 is CSAANRGRYEQYF. The DNA for the CDR3 is TGCAGTGCTGCTAATAGGGGCCGCTACGAGCAGTACTTC.